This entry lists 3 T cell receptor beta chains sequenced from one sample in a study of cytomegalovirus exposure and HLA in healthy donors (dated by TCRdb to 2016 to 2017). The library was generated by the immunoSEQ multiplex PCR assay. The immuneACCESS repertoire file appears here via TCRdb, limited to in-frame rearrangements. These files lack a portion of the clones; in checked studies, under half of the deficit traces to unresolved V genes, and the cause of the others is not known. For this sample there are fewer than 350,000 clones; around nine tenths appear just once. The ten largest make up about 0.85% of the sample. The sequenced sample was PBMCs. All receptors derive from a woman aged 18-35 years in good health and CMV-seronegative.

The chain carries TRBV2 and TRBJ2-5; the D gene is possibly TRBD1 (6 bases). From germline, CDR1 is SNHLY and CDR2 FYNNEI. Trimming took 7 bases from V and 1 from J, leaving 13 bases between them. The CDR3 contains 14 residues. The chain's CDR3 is CASITDSLQETQYF. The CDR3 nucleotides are TGTGCCAGCATCACGGACAGCCTCCAAGAGACCCAGTACTTC.

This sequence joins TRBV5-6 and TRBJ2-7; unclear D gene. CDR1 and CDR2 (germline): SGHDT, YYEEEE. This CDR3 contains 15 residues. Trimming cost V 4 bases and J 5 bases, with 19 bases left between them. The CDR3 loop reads CASSPGPRISHEQYF. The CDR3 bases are TGTGCCAGCAGCCCGGGTCCAAGGATCAGTCACGAGCAGTACTTC.

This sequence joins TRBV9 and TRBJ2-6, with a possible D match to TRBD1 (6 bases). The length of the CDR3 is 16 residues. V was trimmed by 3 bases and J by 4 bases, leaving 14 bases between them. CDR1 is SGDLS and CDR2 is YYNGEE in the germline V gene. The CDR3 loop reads CASSGKQGSGANVLTF. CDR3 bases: TGTGCCAGCAGCGGAAAACAGGGATCGGGGGCCAACGTCCTGACTTTC. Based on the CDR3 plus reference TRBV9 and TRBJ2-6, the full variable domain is DSGVTQTPKHLITATGQRVTLRCSPRSGDLSVYWYQQSLDQGLQFLIQYYNGEERAKGNILERFSAQQFPDLHSELNLSSLELGDSALYFCASSGKQGSGANVLTFGAGSRLTVL.